The 14 T cell receptor beta chains presented below share a single source sample, sequenced in a study of T cell clonality in common variable immunodeficiency. Clones were sequenced by immunoSEQ multiplex PCR, and TCRdb holds only the in-frame ones, with some missing. The profile covers about 81,000 clones, none occurring a single time. Sample: peripheral blood mononuclear cells. These receptors were taken from a person between 18 and 69 years old in good health.

There are many counts of this clone. The read ends 3 residues shy of where the CDR3 ends; the end is completed using the germline J gene. The chain has TRBV5-1 and TRBJ2-7; tentatively, D is TRBD1 (6 bases). This CDR3 contains 14 residues. Germline CDR1 and CDR2: SGHRS and YFSETQ. V lost 4 bases and J 6 bases, leaving 17 bases between the germline ends. CDR3 residues: CASSREGTPGEQYF. CDR3 bases read: TGCGCCAGCAGCAGAGAAGGGACACCGGGCGAG.

This clone turned up a few times. The read finishes 3 residues shy of the CDR3 end, and the germline J gene is used to complete it. This chain uses TRBV7-9 with TRBJ1-3, with TRBD1 matching 7 bases. Per the germline V gene, CDR1 is SEHNR and CDR2 is FQNEAQ (reference sequence). J gave up 4 bases and V 6 bases, and 6 bases lay outside the gene matches. The CDR3 spans 14 residues. The part of the CDR3 DNA that was read is TGTGCCAGCAGGTCCGACAGGGAGGGAAACACC. It codes for CASRSDREGNT. The complete CDR3 protein is CASRSDREGNTIYF.

This clone appeared many times. The read comes to an end 3 residues before the CDR3 does, leaving the germline J gene to fill in the end. This chain links TRBV20-1 with TRBJ2-1; TRBD1 matches at 7 bases. V dropped 6 bases and J dropped 6; count of bases not matched to a gene: 2. CDR1 and CDR2 (germline): DFQATT, SNEGSKA (reference sequence). The CDR3 runs to 11 residues. Here the CDR3 reads CSAWTGNEQFF. Incomplete CDR3 DNA: TGCAGTGCCTGGACAGGCAATGAG.

This clone was seen ten or more times. The sequence runs out 3 residues before the end of the CDR3; the remainder is reconstructed from the germline J gene. The V and J genes are TRBV7-3 and TRBJ2-1; 8 nucleotides align to TRBD2. CDR3 length equals 18 residues. Germline CDR1 is SGHTA and CDR2 is FQGTGA. V was clipped by 4 bases and J by 1 base; unmatched bases: 12. CDR3 DNA (partial): TGTGCCAGCAGCTCGGGACCGGGGGGGAGGATATCCTACAATGAG. The encoded protein is CASSSGPGGRISYNE. The CDR3 as a whole reads CASSSGPGGRISYNEQFF.

This clone was observed many times. Coverage ceases 3 residues before the CDR3 finishes, and the germline J gene fills in the end. This chain joins TRBV7-9 and TRBJ1-4, with TRBD1 as a possible D gene (5 bases). V gave up 5 bases and J gave up 7 bases, with 14 bases separating them. CDR1 and CDR2 (germline): SEHNR, FQNEAQ (reference sequence). The length of the CDR3 is 14 residues. The CDR3 protein is CASSQQRDSEKLFF. The CDR3 DNA, read in part, is TGTGCCAGCAGCCAACAGCGAGACAGTGAAAAA.

This clone was counted at least ten times. The read ends 3 residues before the CDR3 terminus; that terminus is restored from the germline J gene. The genes are TRBV7-2 and TRBJ2-2; weak D call: TRBD2 (5 bases). The CDR3 consists of 14 residues. Per the germline V gene, CDR1 is SGHTA and CDR2 is FQGNSA. The ends were cut back, 5 bases at V and 8 bases at J, with 15 bases in the middle. CDR3 region: CASSPVPSGGELFF. CDR3 DNA (partial): TGTGCCAGCAGCCCCGTTCCGAGCGGAGGGGAG. Full variable domain (rest looked up from reference TRBV7-2 and TRBJ2-2): GAGVSQSPSNKVTEKGKDVELRCDPISGHTALYWYRQSLGQGLEFLIYFQGNSAPDKSGLPSDRFSAERTGGSVSTLTIQRTQQEDSAVYLCASSPVPSGGELFFGEGSRLTVL.

This clone was observed many times. The read comes to an end 3 residues before the CDR3 does, leaving the germline J gene to fill in the end. The same CDR3 is also encoded by other DNA sequences in this sample. V and J are TRBV5-1 and TRBJ1-1; 9 nucleotides line up with TRBD1. J lost 5 bases, V lost 0 bases, and 2 bases had no gene match. Per the germline V gene, CDR1 is SGHRS and CDR2 is YFSETQ. The CDR3 covers 14 residues. Partial CDR3 DNA: TGCGCCAGCAGCTTGGGACAGGGGGGGACTGAA. This sequence encodes CASSLGQGGTE. The complete CDR3 sequence is CASSLGQGGTEAFF.

This clone was observed at least ten times. The read terminates 3 residues before the CDR3 end, so the remaining end is supplied by the germline J gene. The gene calls are TRBV28 and TRBJ2-7; 10 bases are a match to TRBD2. The V gene's germline CDR1 is MDHEN and CDR2 SYDVKM. The CDR3 consists of 14 residues. V trimming: 6 bases; J trimming: 0 bases; junction bases outside the gene matches: 2. CDR3 residues: CASRPSGSSYEQYF. The covered CDR3 bases are TGTGCCAGCAGACCTAGCGGGAGCTCCTACGAG.

This clone has at least ten counts. The CDR3 spells CASSLGGLAGGDEQFF. The CDR3 DNA, read in part, is TGTGCCAGTAGTCTTGGGGGACTAGCGGGAGGAGATGAG. This chain connects TRBV19 to TRBJ2-1; 15 bases line up with TRBD2. The CDR3 end lies 3 residues beyond the end of the read and is filled in from the germline J gene. The length of the CDR3 is 16 residues. Germline V gives CDR1 LNHDA, CDR2 SQIVND (reference sequence). V was clipped by 5 bases and J by 8 bases; unmatched bases: 7.

This clone was found many times. The read halts 3 residues ahead of the CDR3 end, with the missing end drawn from the germline J gene. The chain recombines TRBV2 with TRBJ1-5, with 9 bases identical to TRBD1. CDR3 length equals 16 residues. CDR1 and CDR2 from the germline V gene are SNHLY and FYNNEI. Trimming removed 4 bases from V and 8 bases from J; junction bases left unmatched: 12. CDR3 bases read: TGTGCCAGCAGTGGGGGACAGGGAGGGTCCGGTAAGCCC. Translation gives CASSGGQGGSGKP. The complete CDR3 protein is CASSGGQGGSGKPQHF.

This clone was found many times. The read halts 3 residues ahead of the CDR3 end, with the missing end drawn from the germline J gene. This chain connects TRBV5-4 to TRBJ2-1; the D gene is possibly TRBD2 (5 bases). CDR3 length: 16 amino acids. The V end lost 0 bases, the J end lost 0 bases, and 10 bases lay between the germline ends. CDR1 is SGHNT and CDR2 is YYREEE in the germline V gene (reference sequence). Partial CDR3 DNA: TGTGCCAGCAGCTTGGTTGGCGGGTTCTCCTACAATGAG. Its translation: CASSLVGGFSYNE. The CDR3 as a whole reads CASSLVGGFSYNEQFF.

This clone was counted ten times or more. The CDR3 is cut off 3 residues early in the read; its end comes from the germline J gene. This chain connects TRBV10-3 to TRBJ2-2; 7 nucleotides match TRBD2. V lost 7 bases, J lost 9 bases, and 5 bases stayed unmatched. Germline CDR1 ENHRY, CDR2 SYGVKD. This CDR3 is built from 12 residues. The sequenced CDR3 bases are TGTGCCATCAACGCGGGGGAACGGGAG. It is translated as CAINAGERE. In full, the CDR3 is CAINAGERELFF.

This clone came up many times. The missing CDR3 end, 3 residues past where the read stops, is filled in from the germline J gene. The chain is built from TRBV7-8 and TRBJ2-1, with 13 bases identical to TRBD2. Trimming cost V 5 bases and J 6 bases; bases outside gene matches: 4. Germline assignment: CDR1 SGHVS and CDR2 FQNEAQ. This CDR3 spans 15 amino acids. This CDR3 reads CASSPGLAGVNEQFF. CDR3 DNA (partial): TGTGCCAGCAGCCCAGGACTAGCGGGAGTCAATGAG.

This clone was seen ten or more times. The observed sequence ends 3 residues before the CDR3 terminus, with the missing tail filled in from the germline J gene. The chain couples TRBV27 to TRBJ2-3; D is unclear. Germline-derived CDR1 and CDR2 are MNHEY and SMNVEV (reference sequence). The CDR3 loop spans 12 amino acids. V shed 3 bases and J shed 4 bases, with 5 bases lying between them. The chain's CDR3 is CASSFPSDTQYF. The part of the CDR3 DNA that was read is TGTGCCAGCAGTTTCCCCTCAGATACG.